These 5 T cell receptor beta chains were sequenced from one sample in a study of T cell repertoires in cytomegalovirus infection. MiXCR was run by TCRdb on the reads, yielding one entry per CDR3 protein. Among some 560,000 distinct CDR3 sequences listed, under 45% were seen once. The antigens of these receptors remain unknown. Sequenced material: cultured PBMCs, taken from culture after CMV antigen stimulation. Receptors originate from a human donor in good health (CMV status not recorded). Some clones in this sample may be carry-over from other donors' samples.

This rearrangement joins TRBV7-8 to TRBJ1-2, with 12 bases aligning to TRBD1. The length of the CDR3 is 16 residues. Losses at the gene ends were 5 bases for V and 6 bases for J; bases not matched to a gene: 10. CDR1 SGHVS and CDR2 FQNEAQ come from the germline V gene. The CDR3 is CASSPNPGQGAHGYTF. The CDR3, as DNA: TGTGCCAGCAGCCCAAACCCGGGACAGGGGGCGCATGGCTACACCTTC.

CDR3 sequence (DNA): TGTGCCAGCAGCTACGGACAGGGTGGGCAGCATTTT. This encodes CASSYGQGGQHF. The J gene is TRBJ1-5, the V gene TRBV5-6, with TRBD1 matching over 8 bases. Germline CDR1 and CDR2: SGHDT and YYEEEE. The CDR3 totals 12 residues. Losses at the gene ends were 3 bases for V and 13 bases for J; bases not matched to a gene: 6.

The chain joins TRBV20-1 to TRBJ2-1; 11 nucleotides match TRBD2. J was trimmed by 3 bases and V by 5 bases; bases with no gene match: 6. CDR1 is DFQATT, CDR2 SNEGSKA, per germline (reference sequence). The CDR3 covers 15 residues. The CDR3 sequence is CSAVSGGAGYNEQFF. The CDR3 DNA reads as TGCAGTGCTGTTAGCGGGGGGGCCGGCTACAATGAGCAGTTCTTC.

Only a few counts were recorded for this clonotype. In DNA form, the CDR3 reads TGTGCCAGCAGCTTGGACAGCACAACCCTCGGGGAGCTGTTTTTT. Translating gives CASSLDSTTLGELFF. The gene calls are TRBV7-2 and TRBJ2-2; maybe TRBD1 (6 bases). CDR1 is SGHTA, CDR2 FQGNSA, per germline. Trimming pared 3 bases from V and 7 bases from J, leaving 15 bases between. CDR3 size: 15 residues.

This clonotype was found once. The chain employs TRBV15 and TRBJ2-7, with D maybe TRBD1 (5 bases). V was clipped by 8 bases and J by 2 bases, with 10 bases between them. The CDR3 contains 12 residues. CDR1 and CDR2 (germline): LNHNV, YYDKDF (reference sequence). The CDR3 coding sequence is TGTGCCACCGGACACACAACCTACGAGCAGTACTTC. Translated, it gives CATGHTTYEQYF. Looking up the rest from reference TRBV15 and TRBJ2-7 gives the full variable domain: DAMVIQNPRYQVTQFGKPVTLSCSQTLNHNVMYWYQQKSSQAPKLLFHYYDKDFNNEADTPDNFQSRRPNTSFCFLDIRSPGLGDTAMYLCATGHTTYEQYFGPGTRLTVT.